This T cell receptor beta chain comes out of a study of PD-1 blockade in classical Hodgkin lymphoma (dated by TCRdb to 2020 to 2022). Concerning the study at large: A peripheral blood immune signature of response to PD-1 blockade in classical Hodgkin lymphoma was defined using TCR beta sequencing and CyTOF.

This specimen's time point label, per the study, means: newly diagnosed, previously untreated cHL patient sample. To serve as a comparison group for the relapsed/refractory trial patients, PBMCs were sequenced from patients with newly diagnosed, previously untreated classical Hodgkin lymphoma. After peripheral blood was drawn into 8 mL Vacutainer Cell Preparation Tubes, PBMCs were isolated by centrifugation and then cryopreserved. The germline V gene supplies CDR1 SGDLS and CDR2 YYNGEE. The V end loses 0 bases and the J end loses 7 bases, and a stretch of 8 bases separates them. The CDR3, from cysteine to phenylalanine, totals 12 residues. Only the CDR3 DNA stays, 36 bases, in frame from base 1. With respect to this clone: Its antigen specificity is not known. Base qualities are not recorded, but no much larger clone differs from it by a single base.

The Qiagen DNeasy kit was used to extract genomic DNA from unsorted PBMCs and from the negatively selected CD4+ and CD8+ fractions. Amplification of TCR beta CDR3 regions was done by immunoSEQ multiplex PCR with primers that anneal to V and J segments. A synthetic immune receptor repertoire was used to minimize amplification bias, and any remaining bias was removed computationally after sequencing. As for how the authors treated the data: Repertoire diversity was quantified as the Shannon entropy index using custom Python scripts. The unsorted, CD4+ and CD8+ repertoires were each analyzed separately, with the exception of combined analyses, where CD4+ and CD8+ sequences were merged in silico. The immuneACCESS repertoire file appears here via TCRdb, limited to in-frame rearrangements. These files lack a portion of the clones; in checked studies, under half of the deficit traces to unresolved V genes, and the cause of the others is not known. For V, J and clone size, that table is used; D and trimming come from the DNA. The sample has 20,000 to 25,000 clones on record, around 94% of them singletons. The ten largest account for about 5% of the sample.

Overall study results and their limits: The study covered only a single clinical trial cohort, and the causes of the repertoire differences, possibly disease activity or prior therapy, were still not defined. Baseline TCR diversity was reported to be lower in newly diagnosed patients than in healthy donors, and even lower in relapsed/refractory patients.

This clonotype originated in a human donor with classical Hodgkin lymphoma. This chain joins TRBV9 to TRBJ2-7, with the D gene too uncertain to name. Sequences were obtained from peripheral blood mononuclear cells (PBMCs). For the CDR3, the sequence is CASSVALGEQYF. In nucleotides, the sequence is TGTGCCAGCAGCGTAGCCCTCGGTGAGCAGTACTTC.